These T cell receptor beta chains were read from a single sample in a study of blood T cell repertoires in COVID-19. Clones were read by immunoSEQ multiplex PCR, and TCRdb kept only the in-frame ones, dropping some. The sample lists about 420,000 clones, about 90% seen once, with 0.8% to 0.9% in the top ten. The sequencing sample was made of peripheral blood. These TCRs come from a man aged 18 to 29 with COVID-19, enrolled during active disease. Both conserved end residues are part of each CDR3.

TRBV6-1	TRBJ2-7	CASSEARAVTYEQYF
TRBV20-1	TRBJ1-5	CSASQGARDQPQHF
TRBV2	TRBJ2-7	CASLKSGTEFYEQYF
TRBV7-9	TRBJ2-3	CASSLAQGSADTQYF
TRBV11-2	TRBJ2-7	CASSFTGSYEQYF
TRBV19	TRBJ2-1	CASSITGGADEQFF
TRBV19	TRBJ2-1	CANRTSGGAEEFF
TRBV6-4	TRBJ2-2	CASSHRDRSGELFF
TRBV4-1	TRBJ2-7	CASSQDPWGVYEQYF
TRBV15	TRBJ1-1	CATSSYGGGRTEAFF
TRBV4-2	TRBJ2-7	CASSQDGLADYEQYF
TRBV10-3	TRBJ1-3	CAISGEGAGNTIYF
TRBV7-8	TRBJ1-5	CASSFPGVEQPQHF
TRBV7-9	TRBJ2-3	CASSSGQGTTDTQYF
TRBV5-1	TRBJ2-1	CASSLGLAGDHEQFF
TRBV7-8	TRBJ1-1	CASSSPGGGNTEAFF